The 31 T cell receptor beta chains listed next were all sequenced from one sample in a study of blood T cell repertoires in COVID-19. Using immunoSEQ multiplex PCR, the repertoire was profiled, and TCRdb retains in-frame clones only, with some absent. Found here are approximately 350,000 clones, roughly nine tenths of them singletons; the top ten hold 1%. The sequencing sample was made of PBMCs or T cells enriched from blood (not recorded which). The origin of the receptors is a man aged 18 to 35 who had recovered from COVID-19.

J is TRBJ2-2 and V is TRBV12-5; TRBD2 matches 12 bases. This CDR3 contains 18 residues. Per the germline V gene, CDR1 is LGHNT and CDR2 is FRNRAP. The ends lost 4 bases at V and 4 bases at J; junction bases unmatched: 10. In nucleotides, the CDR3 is TGTGCTAGTGGTTCGCCAAGACCGGGACTAGCGGGCACCGGGGAGCTGTTTTTT. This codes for CASGSPRPGLAGTGELFF.

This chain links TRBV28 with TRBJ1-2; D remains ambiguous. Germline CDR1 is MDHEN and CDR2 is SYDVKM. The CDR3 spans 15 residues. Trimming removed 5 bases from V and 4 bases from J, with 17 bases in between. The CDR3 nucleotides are TGTGCCAGCAGTCCACCGGGTCGACCTTCCTATGGCTACACCTTC. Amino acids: CASSPPGRPSYGYTF.

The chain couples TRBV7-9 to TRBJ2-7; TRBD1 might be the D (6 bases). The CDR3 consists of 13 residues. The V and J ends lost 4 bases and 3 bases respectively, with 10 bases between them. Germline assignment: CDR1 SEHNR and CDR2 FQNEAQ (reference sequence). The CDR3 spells CASSSTGHYEQYF. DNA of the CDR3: TGTGCCAGCAGCTCAACAGGGCACTACGAGCAGTACTTC. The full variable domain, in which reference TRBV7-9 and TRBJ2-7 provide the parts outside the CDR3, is DTGVSQNPRHKITKRGQNVTFRCDPISEHNRLYWYRQTLGQGPEFLTYFQNEAQLEKSRLLSDRFSAERPKGSFSTLEIQRTEQGDSAMYLCASSSTGHYEQYFGPGTRLTVT.

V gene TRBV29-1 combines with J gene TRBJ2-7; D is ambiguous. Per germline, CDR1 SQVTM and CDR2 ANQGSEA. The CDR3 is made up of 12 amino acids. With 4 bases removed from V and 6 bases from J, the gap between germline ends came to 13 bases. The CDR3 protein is CSVVPYDSEQYF. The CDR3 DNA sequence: TGCAGCGTTGTTCCTTACGACTCCGAGCAGTACTTC.

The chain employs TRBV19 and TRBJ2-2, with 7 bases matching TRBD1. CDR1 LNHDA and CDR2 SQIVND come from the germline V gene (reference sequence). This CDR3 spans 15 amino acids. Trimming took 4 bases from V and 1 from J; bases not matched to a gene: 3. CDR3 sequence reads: CASSRDRVNTGELFF. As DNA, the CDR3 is TGTGCCAGTAGTAGGGACAGAGTGAACACCGGGGAGCTGTTTTTT.

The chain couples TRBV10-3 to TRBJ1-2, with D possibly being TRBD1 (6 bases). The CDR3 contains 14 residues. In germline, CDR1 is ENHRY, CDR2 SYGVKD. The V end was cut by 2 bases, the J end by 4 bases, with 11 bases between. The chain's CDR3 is CAISEAPGAYGYTF. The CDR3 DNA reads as TGTGCCATCAGTGAGGCGCCAGGGGCCTATGGCTACACCTTC.

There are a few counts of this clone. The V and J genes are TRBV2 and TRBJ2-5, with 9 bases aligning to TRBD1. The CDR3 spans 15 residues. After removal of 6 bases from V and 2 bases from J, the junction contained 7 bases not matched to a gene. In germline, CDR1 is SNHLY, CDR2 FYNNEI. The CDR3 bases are TGTGCCAGCAGCCACCCAGGACAGGGGCAAGAGACCCAGTACTTC. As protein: CASSHPGQGQETQYF.

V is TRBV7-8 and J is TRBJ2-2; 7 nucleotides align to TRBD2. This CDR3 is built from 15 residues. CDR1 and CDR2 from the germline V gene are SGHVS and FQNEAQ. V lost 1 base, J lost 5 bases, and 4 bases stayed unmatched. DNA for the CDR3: TGTGCCAGCAGCTTAGGGGACTACCGGACCGGGGAGCTGTTTTTT. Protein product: CASSLGDYRTGELFF.

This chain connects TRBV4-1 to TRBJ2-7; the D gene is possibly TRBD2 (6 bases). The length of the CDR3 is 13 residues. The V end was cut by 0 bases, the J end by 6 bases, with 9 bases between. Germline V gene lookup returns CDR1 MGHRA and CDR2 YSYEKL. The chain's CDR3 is CASSQDAGFEQYF. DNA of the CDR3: TGCGCCAGCAGCCAAGATGCGGGATTCGAGCAGTACTTC.

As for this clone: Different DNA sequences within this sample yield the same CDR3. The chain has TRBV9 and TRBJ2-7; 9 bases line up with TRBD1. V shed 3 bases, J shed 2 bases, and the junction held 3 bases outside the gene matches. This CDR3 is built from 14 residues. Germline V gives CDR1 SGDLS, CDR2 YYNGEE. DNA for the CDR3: TGTGCCAGCAGCGCCGGGACAGGGACCTACGAGCAGTACTTC. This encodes CASSAGTGTYEQYF.

CDR3 DNA sequence: TGTGCCAGCGACAAAGGACAGAAGCTGCCTAACTATGGCTACACCTTC. Its protein product is CASDKGQKLPNYGYTF. The chain is built from TRBV18 and TRBJ1-2; the D gene is possibly TRBD1 (6 bases). The CDR3 loop spans 16 amino acids. Germline V lookup: CDR1 KGHSH, CDR2 LQKENI. Trimming removed 8 bases from V and 0 bases from J, with 19 bases in between. Complete variable domain (other parts from reference TRBV18 and TRBJ1-2): NAGVMQNPRHLVRRRGQEARLRCSPMKGHSHVYWYRQLPEEGLKFMVYLQKENIIDESGMPKERFSAEFPKEGPSILRIQQVVRGDSAAYFCASDKGQKLPNYGYTFGSGTRLTVV.

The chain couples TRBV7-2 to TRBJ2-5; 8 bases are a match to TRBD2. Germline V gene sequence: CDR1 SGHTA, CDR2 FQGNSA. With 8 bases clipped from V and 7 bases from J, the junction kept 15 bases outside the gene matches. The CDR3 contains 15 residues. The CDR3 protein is CASPRPAGGFGTQYF. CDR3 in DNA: TGTGCCAGCCCCCGCCCGGCGGGGGGTTTCGGGACCCAGTACTTC.

The CDR3 DNA sequence: TGTGCCACCTCCCCGGGGGGCAATCAGCCCCAGCATTTT. Translating it yields CATSPGGNQPQHF. This sequence joins TRBV6-5 and TRBJ1-5, with TRBD1 as a possible D gene (5 bases). Trimming removed 10 bases at V and 2 bases at J, with 12 bases between. Germline values: CDR1 MNHEY, CDR2 SVGAGI. The CDR3 has 13 residues.

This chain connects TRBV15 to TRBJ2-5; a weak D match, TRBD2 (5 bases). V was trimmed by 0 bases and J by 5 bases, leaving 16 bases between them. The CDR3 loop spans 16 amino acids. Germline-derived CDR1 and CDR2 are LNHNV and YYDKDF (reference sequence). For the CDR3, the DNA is TGTGCCACCAGCAGAGATATGGGGAGTAATGGGGAGACCCAGTACTTC. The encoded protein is CATSRDMGSNGETQYF.

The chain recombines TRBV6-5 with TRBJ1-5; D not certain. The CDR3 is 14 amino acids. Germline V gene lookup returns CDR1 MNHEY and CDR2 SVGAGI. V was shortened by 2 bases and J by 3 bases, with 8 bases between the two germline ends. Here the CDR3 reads CASSYERNNQPQHF. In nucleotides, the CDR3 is TGTGCCAGCAGTTACGAGCGGAACAATCAGCCCCAGCATTTT.

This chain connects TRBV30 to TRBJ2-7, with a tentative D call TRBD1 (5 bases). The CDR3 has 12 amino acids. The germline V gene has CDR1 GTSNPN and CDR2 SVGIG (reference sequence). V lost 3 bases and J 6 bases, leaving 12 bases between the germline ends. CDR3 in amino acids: CAWRDTGIEQYF. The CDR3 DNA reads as TGTGCCTGGAGGGATACAGGAATCGAGCAGTACTTC.

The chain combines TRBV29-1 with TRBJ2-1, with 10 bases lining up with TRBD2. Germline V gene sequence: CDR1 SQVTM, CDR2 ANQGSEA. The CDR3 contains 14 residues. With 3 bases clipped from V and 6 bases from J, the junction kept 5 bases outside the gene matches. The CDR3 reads CSVEKRGGINEQFF. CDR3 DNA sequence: TGCAGCGTTGAGAAGCGGGGGGGAATCAATGAGCAGTTCTTC.

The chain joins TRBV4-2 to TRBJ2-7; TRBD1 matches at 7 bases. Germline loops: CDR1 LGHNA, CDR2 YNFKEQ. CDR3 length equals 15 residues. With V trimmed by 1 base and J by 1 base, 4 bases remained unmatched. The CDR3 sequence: CASSQGTGLSYEQYF. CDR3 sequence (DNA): TGTGCCAGCAGCCAAGGGACAGGATTGTCCTACGAGCAGTACTTC.

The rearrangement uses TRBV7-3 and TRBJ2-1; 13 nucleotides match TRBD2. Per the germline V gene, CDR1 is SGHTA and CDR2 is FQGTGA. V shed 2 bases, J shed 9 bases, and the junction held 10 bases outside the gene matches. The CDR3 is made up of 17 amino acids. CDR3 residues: CASSLLSGLAGRGEQFF. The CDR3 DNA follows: TGTGCCAGCAGCTTACTCTCGGGACTAGCGGGAAGAGGTGAGCAGTTCTTC.

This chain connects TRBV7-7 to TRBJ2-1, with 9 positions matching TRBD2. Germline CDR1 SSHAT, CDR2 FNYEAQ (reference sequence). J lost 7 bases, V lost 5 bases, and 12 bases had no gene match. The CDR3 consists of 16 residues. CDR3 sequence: CASSPTFLAGVNEQFF. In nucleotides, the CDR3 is TGTGCCAGCAGCCCGACTTTTTTAGCGGGAGTAAATGAGCAGTTCTTC. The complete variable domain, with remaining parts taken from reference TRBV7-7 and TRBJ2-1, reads GAGVSQSPRYKVTKRGQDVTLRCDPISSHATLYWYQQALGQGPEFLTYFNYEAQPDKSGLPSDRFSAERPEGSISTLTIQRTEQRDSAMYRCASSPTFLAGVNEQFFGPGTRLTVL.

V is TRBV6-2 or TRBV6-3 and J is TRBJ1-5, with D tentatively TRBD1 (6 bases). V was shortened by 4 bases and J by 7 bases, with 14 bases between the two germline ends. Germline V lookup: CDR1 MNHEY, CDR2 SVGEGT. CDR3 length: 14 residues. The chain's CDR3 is CASSSLYRDQPQHF. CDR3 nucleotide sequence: TGTGCCAGCAGTTCCCTATACAGGGACCAGCCCCAGCATTTT.

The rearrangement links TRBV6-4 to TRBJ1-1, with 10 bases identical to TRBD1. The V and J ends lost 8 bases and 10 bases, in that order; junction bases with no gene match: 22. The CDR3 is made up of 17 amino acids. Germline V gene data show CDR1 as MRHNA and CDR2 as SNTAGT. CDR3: CASPHHTFPGQGTGAFF. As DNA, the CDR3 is TGTGCCAGCCCTCACCATACTTTCCCGGGACAGGGGACGGGAGCTTTCTTT.

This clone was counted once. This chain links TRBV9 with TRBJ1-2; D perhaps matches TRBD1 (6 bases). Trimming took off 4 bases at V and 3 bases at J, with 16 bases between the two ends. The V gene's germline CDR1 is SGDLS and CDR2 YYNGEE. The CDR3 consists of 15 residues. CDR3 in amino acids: CASSPTDSIYYGYTF. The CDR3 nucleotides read TGTGCCAGCAGCCCGACGGACAGTATCTACTATGGCTACACCTTC.

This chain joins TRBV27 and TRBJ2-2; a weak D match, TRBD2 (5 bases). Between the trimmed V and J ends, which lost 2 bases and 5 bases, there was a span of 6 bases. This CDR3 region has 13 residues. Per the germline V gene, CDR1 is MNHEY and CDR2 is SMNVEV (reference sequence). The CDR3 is CASSLRDTGELFF. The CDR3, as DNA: TGTGCCAGCAGTTTACGGGATACCGGGGAGCTGTTTTTT.

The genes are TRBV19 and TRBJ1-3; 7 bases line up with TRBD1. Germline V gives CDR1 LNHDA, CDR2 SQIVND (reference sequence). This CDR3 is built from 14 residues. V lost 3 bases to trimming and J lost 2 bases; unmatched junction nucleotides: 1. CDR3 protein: CASSMGTAGNTIYF. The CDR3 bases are TGTGCCAGTAGTATGGGGACAGCTGGAAACACCATATATTTT.

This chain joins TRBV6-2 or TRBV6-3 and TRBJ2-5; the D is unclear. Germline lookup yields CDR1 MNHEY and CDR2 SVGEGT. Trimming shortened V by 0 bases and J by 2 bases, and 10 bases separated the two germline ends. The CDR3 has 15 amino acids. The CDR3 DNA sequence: TGTGCCAGCAGTTACTCGGGCCCGTTACAAGAGACCCAGTACTTC. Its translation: CASSYSGPLQETQYF.

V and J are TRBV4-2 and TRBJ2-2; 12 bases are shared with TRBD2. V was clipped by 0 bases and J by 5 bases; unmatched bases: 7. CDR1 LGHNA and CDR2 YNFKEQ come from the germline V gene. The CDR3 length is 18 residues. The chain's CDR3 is CASSQETSGRAGTGELFF. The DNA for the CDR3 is TGTGCCAGCAGCCAAGAGACTAGCGGGAGAGCGGGAACCGGGGAGCTGTTTTTT.

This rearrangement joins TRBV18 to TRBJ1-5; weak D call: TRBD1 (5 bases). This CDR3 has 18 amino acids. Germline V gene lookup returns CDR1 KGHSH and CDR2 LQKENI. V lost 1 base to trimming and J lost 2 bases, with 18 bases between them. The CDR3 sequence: CASSPQPGVSLGNQPQHF. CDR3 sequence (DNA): TGTGCCAGCTCACCACAGCCGGGGGTCAGTCTGGGCAATCAGCCCCAGCATTTT.

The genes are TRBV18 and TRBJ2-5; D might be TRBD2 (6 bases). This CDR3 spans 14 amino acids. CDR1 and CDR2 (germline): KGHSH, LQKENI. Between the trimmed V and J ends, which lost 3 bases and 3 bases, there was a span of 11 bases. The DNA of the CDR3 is TGTGCCAGCTCACCGGCGGGGATTGAAGAGACCCAGTACTTC. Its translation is CASSPAGIEETQYF.

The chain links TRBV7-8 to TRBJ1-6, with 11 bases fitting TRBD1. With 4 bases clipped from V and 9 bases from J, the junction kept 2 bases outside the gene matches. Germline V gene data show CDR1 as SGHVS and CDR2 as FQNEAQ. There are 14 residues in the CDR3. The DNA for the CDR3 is TGTGCCAGCAGCTCCGGGACAGGGGGTTCACCCCTCCACTTT. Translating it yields CASSSGTGGSPLHF.

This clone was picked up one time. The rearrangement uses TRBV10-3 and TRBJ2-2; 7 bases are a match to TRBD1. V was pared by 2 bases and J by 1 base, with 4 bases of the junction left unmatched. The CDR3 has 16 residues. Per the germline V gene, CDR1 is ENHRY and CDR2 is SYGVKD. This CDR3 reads CAISENAGGNTGELFF. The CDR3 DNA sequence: TGTGCCATCAGTGAGAACGCAGGGGGGAACACCGGGGAGCTGTTTTTT.